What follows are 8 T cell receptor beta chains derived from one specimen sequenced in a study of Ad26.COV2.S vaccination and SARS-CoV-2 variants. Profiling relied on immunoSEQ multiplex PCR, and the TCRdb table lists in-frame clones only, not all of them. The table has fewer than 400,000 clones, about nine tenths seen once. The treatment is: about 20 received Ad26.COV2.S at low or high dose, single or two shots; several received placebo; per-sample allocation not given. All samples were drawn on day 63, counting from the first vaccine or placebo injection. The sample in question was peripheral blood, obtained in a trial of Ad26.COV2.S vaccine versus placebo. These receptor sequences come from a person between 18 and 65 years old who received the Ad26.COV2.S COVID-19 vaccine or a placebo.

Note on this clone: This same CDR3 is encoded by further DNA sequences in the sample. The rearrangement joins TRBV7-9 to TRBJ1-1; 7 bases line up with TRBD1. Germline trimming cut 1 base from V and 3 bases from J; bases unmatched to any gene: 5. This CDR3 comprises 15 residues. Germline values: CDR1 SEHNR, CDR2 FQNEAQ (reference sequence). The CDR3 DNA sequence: TGTGCCAGCAGCTTAGGGACAGGTCGGGACACTGAAGCTTTCTTT. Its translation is CASSLGTGRDTEAFF.

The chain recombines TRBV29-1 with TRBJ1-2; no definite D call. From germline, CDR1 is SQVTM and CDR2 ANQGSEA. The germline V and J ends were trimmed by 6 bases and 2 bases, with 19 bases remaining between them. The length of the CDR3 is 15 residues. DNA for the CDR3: TGCAGCGTAGCAGACGGAGTACTGGGGAACTATGGCTACACCTTC. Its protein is CSVADGVLGNYGYTF.

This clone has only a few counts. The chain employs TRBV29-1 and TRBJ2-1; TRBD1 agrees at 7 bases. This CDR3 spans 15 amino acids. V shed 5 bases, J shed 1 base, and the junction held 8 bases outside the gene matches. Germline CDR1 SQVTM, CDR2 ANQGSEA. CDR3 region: CSVWTGKDSYNEQFF. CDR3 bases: TGCAGCGTTTGGACAGGTAAAGATTCCTACAATGAGCAGTTCTTC.

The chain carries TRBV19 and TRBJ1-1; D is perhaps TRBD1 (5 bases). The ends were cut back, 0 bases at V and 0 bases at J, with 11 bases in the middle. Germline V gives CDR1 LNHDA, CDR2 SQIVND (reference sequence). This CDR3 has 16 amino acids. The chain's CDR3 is CASSIDRGGVNTEAFF. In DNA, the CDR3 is TGTGCCAGTAGTATAGATCGCGGAGGGGTGAACACTGAAGCTTTCTTT. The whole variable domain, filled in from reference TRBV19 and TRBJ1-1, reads DGGITQSPKYLFRKEGQNVTLSCEQNLNHDAMYWYRQDPGQGLRLIYYSQIVNDFQKGDIAEGYSVSREKKESFPLTVTSAQKNPTAFYLCASSIDRGGVNTEAFFGQGTRLTVV.

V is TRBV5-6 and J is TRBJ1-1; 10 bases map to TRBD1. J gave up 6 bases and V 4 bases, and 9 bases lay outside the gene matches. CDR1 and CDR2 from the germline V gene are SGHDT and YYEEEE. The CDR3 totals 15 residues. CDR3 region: CASSRRIGTGAEAFF. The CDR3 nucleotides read TGTGCCAGCAGCCGACGGATTGGGACAGGGGCTGAAGCTTTCTTT.

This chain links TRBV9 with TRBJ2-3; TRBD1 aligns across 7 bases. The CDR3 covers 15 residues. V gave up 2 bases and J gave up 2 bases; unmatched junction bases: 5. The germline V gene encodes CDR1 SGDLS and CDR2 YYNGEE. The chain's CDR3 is CASSVLGQATDTQYF. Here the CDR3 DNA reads TGTGCCAGCAGCGTCTTAGGACAGGCCACAGATACGCAGTATTTT.

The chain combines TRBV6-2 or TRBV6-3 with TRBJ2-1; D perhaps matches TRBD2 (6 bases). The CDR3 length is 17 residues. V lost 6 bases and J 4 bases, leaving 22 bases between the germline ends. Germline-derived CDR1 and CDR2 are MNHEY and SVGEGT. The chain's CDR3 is CASSQKPGLKIYNEQFF. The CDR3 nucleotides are TGTGCCAGCAGCCAAAAACCGGGACTTAAAATTTACAATGAGCAGTTCTTC.

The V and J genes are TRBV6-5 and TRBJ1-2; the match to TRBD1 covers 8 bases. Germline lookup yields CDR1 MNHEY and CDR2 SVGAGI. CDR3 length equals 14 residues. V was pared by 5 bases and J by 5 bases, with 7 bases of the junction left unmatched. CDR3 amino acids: CASSRTGLGYGYTF. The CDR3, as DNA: TGTGCCAGCAGTAGGACAGGGCTAGGATATGGCTACACCTTC.